The clone carrying this TCR beta chain was seen a handful of times. This specimen comes from a study of naive and memory T cell subsets. There are 15 residues in the CDR3. Between the trimmed V and J ends, which lost 6 bases and 2 bases, there was a span of 16 bases. CDR1 is MNHEY and CDR2 is SMNVEV in the germline V gene (reference sequence). A UMI-containing oligonucleotide was joined by 3' ligation to the TCR cDNA template. Four PCR rounds used nested alpha and beta constant region primers plus the SP2 primer. One entry per CDR3 protein, called by TCRdb with MiXCR from the 5' RACE reads. The sample yields tens of thousands of distinct CDR3 sequences, around 8% seen once.

This clonotype was obtained from a female donor in good health. The genes are TRBV27 and TRBJ2-5; TRBD2 is a possible D gene (5 bases). CDR3 sequence: CASRRRNYPQETQYF. The CDR3 bases are TGTGCCAGCAGAAGGAGGAACTACCCTCAAGAGACCCAGTACTTC.